These 13 T cell receptor beta chains were all obtained from the same sample, sequenced in a study of cytomegalovirus exposure and HLA in healthy donors. The study ran its PCR with 60 Vbeta and 13 Jbeta primers. TCRdb's copy holds only in-frame clones and misses some; the assay was immunoSEQ multiplex PCR. Of some 130,000 clones listed, roughly three quarters were seen once; the top ten hold 2% to 2.5%. Sequences were obtained from PBMCs. The source of these receptors is a man younger than 35 in good health and CMV-seronegative.

This clone showed up just once. The chain carries TRBV29-1 and TRBJ2-7; the match to TRBD1 covers 9 bases. The trim removed 4 bases at V and 3 bases at J, leaving 4 bases unmatched. Germline V gene sequence: CDR1 SQVTM, CDR2 ANQGSEA. CDR3 length equals 13 residues. CDR3: CSVATGGHYEQYF. CDR3 DNA sequence: TGCAGCGTTGCGACAGGGGGGCACTACGAGCAGTACTTC.

The chain has TRBV30 and TRBJ2-1, with 8 nucleotides matching TRBD1. The CDR3 sequence is 16 residues long. V was pared by 2 bases and J by 4 bases, with 10 bases of the junction left unmatched. Germline V CDR1 and CDR2: GTSNPN, SVGIG (reference sequence). The DNA of the CDR3 is TGTGCCTGGAGTTCCTTGTTGAGACAGGGGTACAATGAGCAGTTCTTC. This gives the protein CAWSSLLRQGYNEQFF. The full variable domain, its missing parts supplied by reference TRBV30 and TRBJ2-1, is SQTIHQWPATLVQPVGSPLSLECTVEGTSNPNLYWYRQAAGRGLQLLFYSVGIGQISSEVPQNLSASRPQDRQFILSSKKLLLSDSGFYLCAWSSLLRQGYNEQFFGPGTRLTVL.

This chain joins TRBV6-4 and TRBJ2-1; TRBD2 matches at 9 bases. This CDR3 is 17 amino acids long. Germline trimming cut 4 bases from V and 7 bases from J; bases unmatched to any gene: 14. Germline CDR1 reads MRHNA; CDR2 reads SNTAGT. The CDR3 loop reads CASSADPVSGRPNEQFF. The DNA for the CDR3 is TGTGCCAGCAGTGCCGACCCCGTGAGCGGGAGGCCTAATGAGCAGTTCTTC.

There are a few counts of this clone. The V gene is TRBV2, the J gene TRBJ1-4; 7 bases are shared with TRBD1. After removal of 1 base from V and 7 bases from J, the junction contained 6 bases not matched to a gene. This CDR3 comprises 15 residues. Germline V gene lookup returns CDR1 SNHLY and CDR2 FYNNEI. CDR3 in amino acids: CASSEDRGFSEKLFF. The CDR3, as DNA: TGTGCCAGCAGTGAAGACAGGGGCTTCAGTGAAAAACTGTTTTTT. Looking up the rest from reference TRBV2 and TRBJ1-4 gives the full variable domain: EPEVTQTPSHQVTQMGQEVILRCVPISNHLYFYWYRQILGQKVEFLVSFYNNEISEKSEIFDDQFSVERPDGSNFTLKIRSTKLEDSAMYFCASSEDRGFSEKLFFGSGTQLSVL.

This chain connects TRBV7-3 to TRBJ2-1; TRBD2 matches 9 bases. CDR3 length equals 17 residues. Germline CDR1 and CDR2: SGHTA and FQGTGA. The V gene end was trimmed by 2 bases and the J gene end by 6 bases; junction bases not matched to a gene: 11. CDR3 sequence (DNA): TGTGCCAGCAGCTTAGGCTTTGTGACTAGCGGCCTCAATGAGCAGTTCTTC. Residues: CASSLGFVTSGLNEQFF.

The chain has TRBV7-9 and TRBJ1-5, with D uncertain. CDR3 size: 13 residues. Germline V gene lookup returns CDR1 SEHNR and CDR2 FQNEAQ (reference sequence). V lost 3 bases, J lost 4 bases, and 7 bases lay in between. In DNA form, the CDR3 reads TGTGCCAGCAGCTTTTCAGTTAATCAGCCCCAGCATTTT. Translating gives CASSFSVNQPQHF. Full variable domain (outside the CDR3, taken from reference TRBV7-9 and TRBJ1-5): DTGVSQNPRHKITKRGQNVTFRCDPISEHNRLYWYRQTLGQGPEFLTYFQNEAQLEKSRLLSDRFSAERPKGSFSTLEIQRTEQGDSAMYLCASSFSVNQPQHFGDGTRLSIL.

V and J are TRBV10-3 and TRBJ2-4; the match to TRBD1 covers 9 bases. This CDR3 is 14 amino acids long. V lost 6 bases, J lost 13 bases, and 13 bases stayed unmatched. Germline CDR1 and CDR2: ENHRY and SYGVKD. Written as DNA, the CDR3 is TGTGCCATCAGGGAAACAGGGGGCGAAACGAGGCAGTACTTC. Translated: CAIRETGGETRQYF.

This clone was observed a few times. The chain recombines TRBV6-5 with TRBJ1-5; D is uncertain. V lost 0 bases and J 4 bases, leaving 7 bases between the germline ends. Germline CDR1 and CDR2: MNHEY and SVGAGI. The CDR3 spans 14 residues. CDR3 amino acids: CASSYSRRNQPQHF. The CDR3 coding sequence is TGTGCCAGCAGTTACTCTAGGCGGAATCAGCCCCAGCATTTT.

This chain uses TRBV4-2 with TRBJ2-3, with 10 bases matching TRBD1. The germline V gene has CDR1 LGHNA and CDR2 YNFKEQ. V shed 1 base and J 2 bases; nucleotides not matched to a gene: 3. The CDR3 is 16 amino acids. The CDR3 is CASSQVGTGVTDTQYF. In nucleotides, the CDR3 is TGTGCCAGCAGCCAAGTCGGGACAGGGGTCACAGATACGCAGTATTTT.

V gene TRBV7-9 combines with J gene TRBJ1-4; no clear D gene. The CDR3 totals 15 residues. CDR1 and CDR2 from the germline V gene are SEHNR and FQNEAQ (reference sequence). The V end lost 1 base, the J end lost 4 bases, and 10 bases lay between the germline ends. The CDR3: CASSLVATVNEKLFF. The CDR3 DNA reads TGTGCCAGCAGCTTAGTTGCTACAGTTAATGAAAAACTGTTTTTT.

This chain connects TRBV4-2 to TRBJ2-7, with 10 bases lining up with TRBD1. The CDR3 consists of 18 residues. CDR1 is LGHNA, CDR2 YNFKEQ, per germline. V shed 0 bases and J 6 bases; nucleotides not matched to a gene: 14. The CDR3 nucleotides read TGTGCCAGCAGCCAAGATGACAGTAGGGACAGGGGAATGGGCGAGCAGTACTTC. Protein: CASSQDDSRDRGMGEQYF.

This clone has only a few counts. The chain couples TRBV28 to TRBJ1-1; possible D gene TRBD1, 6 bases. This CDR3 is 15 amino acids long. CDR1 MDHEN and CDR2 SYDVKM come from the germline V gene. Between the trimmed V and J ends, which lost 5 bases and 2 bases, there was a span of 15 bases. The CDR3 sequence: CASSVSRGLNTEAFF. The DNA for the CDR3 is TGTGCCAGCAGTGTATCCAGGGGCCTAAACACTGAAGCTTTCTTT.

The chain carries TRBV7-6 and TRBJ1-4; 8 bases line up with TRBD1. CDR1 and CDR2 (germline): SGHVS, FNYEAQ. With 5 bases clipped from V and 5 bases from J, the junction kept 13 bases outside the gene matches. CDR3 length: 17 residues. The CDR3 DNA reads TGTGCCAGCAGCAGCTCTTATAGGAGACAGGGGAATGAAAAACTGTTTTTT. Translation gives CASSSSYRRQGNEKLFF.